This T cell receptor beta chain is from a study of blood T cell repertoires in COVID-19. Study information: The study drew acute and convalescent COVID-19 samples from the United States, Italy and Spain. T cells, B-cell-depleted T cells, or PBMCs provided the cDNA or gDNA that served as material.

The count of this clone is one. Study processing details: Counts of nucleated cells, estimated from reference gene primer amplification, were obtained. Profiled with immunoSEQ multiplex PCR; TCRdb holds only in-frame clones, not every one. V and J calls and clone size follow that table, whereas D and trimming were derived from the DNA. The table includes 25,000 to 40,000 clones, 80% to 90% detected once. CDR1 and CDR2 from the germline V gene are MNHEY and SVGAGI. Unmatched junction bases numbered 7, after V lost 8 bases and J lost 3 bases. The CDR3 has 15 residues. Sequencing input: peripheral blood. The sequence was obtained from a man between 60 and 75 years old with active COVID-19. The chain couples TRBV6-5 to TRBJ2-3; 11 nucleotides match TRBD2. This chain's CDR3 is CASDPTSGVTDTQYF. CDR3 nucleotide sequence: TGTGCCAGCGATCCGACTAGCGGGGTTACAGATACGCAGTATTTT.